The 9 T cell receptor beta chains below come from one sample, sequenced in a study of blood T cell repertoires in COVID-19. Method: immunoSEQ multiplex PCR; TCRdb's copy keeps in-frame clones and lacks some. The sample consists of over 150,000 clones, 70% to 90% of them appearing once. The source material was peripheral blood. These receptors were obtained from a woman in her sixties or seventies with COVID-19, enrolled during active disease.

The chain employs TRBV12-5 and TRBJ1-6; TRBD1 aligns across 7 bases. CDR1 and CDR2 (germline): LGHNT, FRNRAP. The CDR3 consists of 13 residues. V shed 6 bases and J 7 bases; nucleotides not matched to a gene: 3. The CDR3 nucleotides are TGTGCTAGTGGAAAACAGGGGAATTCACCCCTCCACTTT. Its protein is CASGKQGNSPLHF.

The CDR3, as DNA: TGTGCCAGCAGTCGGGACAGAGATACGCAGTATTTT. Its protein is CASSRDRDTQYF. This rearrangement joins TRBV7-3 to TRBJ2-3; 7 nucleotides align to TRBD1. CDR1 SGHTA and CDR2 FQGTGA come from the germline V gene. This CDR3 is 12 amino acids long. V lost 6 bases and J lost 5; bases outside the gene matches: 2.

This chain connects TRBV3-1 (or the pseudogene TRBV3-2) to TRBJ1-2; TRBD1 is a possible D gene (5 bases). The germline CDR1 and CDR2 sequences are LGHDT and YNNKEL (reference sequence). The V and J ends lost 0 bases and 2 bases respectively, with 10 bases between them. CDR3 length: 15 residues. The CDR3 region has the DNA TGTGCCAGCAGCCAAGAAGGGGCAAGGAACTATGGCTACACCTTC. Translating gives CASSQEGARNYGYTF.

The chain is built from TRBV7-6 and TRBJ2-1; TRBD2 matches 7 bases. The germline V gene has CDR1 SGHVS and CDR2 FNYEAQ. With 5 bases clipped from V and 3 bases from J, the junction kept 7 bases outside the gene matches. The CDR3 spans 15 residues. CDR3 bases: TGTGCCAGCAGCCGCCCGGGACTAAACTACAATGAGCAGTTCTTC. Translation gives CASSRPGLNYNEQFF.

This rearrangement joins TRBV19 to TRBJ2-1; the match to TRBD2 covers 8 bases. There are 13 residues in the CDR3. V was clipped by 6 bases and J by 8 bases; unmatched bases: 6. Germline-derived CDR1 and CDR2 are LNHDA and SQIVND (reference sequence). The CDR3 DNA is TGTGCCAGTAGCCCTCGGGGGGGGCATGAGCAGTTCTTC. Translation: CASSPRGGHEQFF.

The V gene is TRBV7-2, the J gene TRBJ2-2; TRBD1 matches at 7 bases. J gave up 3 bases and V 6 bases, and 7 bases lay outside the gene matches. CDR1 and CDR2 (germline): SGHTA, FQGNSA. CDR3 length: 15 amino acids. For the CDR3, the DNA is TGTGCCAGCAGGGTCAACAGGGGTGACACCGGGGAGCTGTTTTTT. Translating it yields CASRVNRGDTGELFF.

This chain uses TRBV4-2 with TRBJ2-7, with D perhaps TRBD1 (5 bases). The germline V gene encodes CDR1 LGHNA and CDR2 YNFKEQ. The CDR3 sequence is 15 residues long. Deletions cut 1 base from V and 5 bases from J, with 15 bases between. DNA for the CDR3: TGTGCCAGCAGCCAAGGGATGGGGCATGCTAACGAGCAGTACTTC. Translating gives CASSQGMGHANEQYF.

The V and J genes are TRBV18 and TRBJ2-3; 15 bases match TRBD2. The V segment lost 6 bases and the J segment 6 bases; nucleotides outside the gene matches: 4. Germline CDR1 reads KGHSH; CDR2 reads LQKENI. There are 15 residues in the CDR3. Here the CDR3 reads CASSGLAGGRDTQYF. In DNA form, the CDR3 reads TGTGCCAGCTCGGGACTAGCGGGGGGTCGCGATACGCAGTATTTT.

The genes are TRBV27 and TRBJ1-6; D is perhaps TRBD1 (5 bases). The germline gives CDR1 MNHEY, CDR2 SMNVEV (reference sequence). V was shortened by 4 bases and J by 4 bases, with 8 bases between the two germline ends. This CDR3 contains 14 residues. CDR3 coding DNA: TGTGCCAGCAGTTCACAGGCTTATAATTCACCCCTCCACTTT. Translation: CASSSQAYNSPLHF.